One and the same sample provided the 22 T cell receptor beta chains below, sequenced in a study of T cell clonality in common variable immunodeficiency. Sequencing was performed with immunoSEQ multiplex PCR; in TCRdb, only in-frame clones are kept and a portion is missing. The sample shows over 35,000 clones, none of them appearing just once. Sequencing input: peripheral blood mononuclear cells. Every receptor here comes from a person aged 18-69 years in good health.

In this sample, this clone turned up many times. The CDR3 extends 3 residues past the end of the read, so its final part is completed from the germline J gene. The gene calls are TRBV9 and TRBJ2-1; D is ambiguous. In germline, CDR1 is SGDLS, CDR2 YYNGEE. The CDR3 sequence is 15 residues long. Trimming pared 0 bases from V and 1 base from J, leaving 8 bases between. This CDR3 is CASSVGATSYNEQFF. Partial CDR3 DNA: TGTGCCAGCAGCGTAGGAGCGACTTCCTACAATGAG.

On this clone itself: The missing CDR3 end, 3 residues past where the read stops, is filled in from the germline J gene. The sample contains more than one DNA sequence encoding this CDR3. The chain carries TRBV30 and TRBJ1-2, with D perhaps matching TRBD1 (5 bases). Per germline, CDR1 GTSNPN and CDR2 SVGIG (reference sequence). The germline V and J ends were trimmed by 4 bases and 4 bases, with 19 bases remaining between them. This CDR3 is 15 amino acids long. CDR3 DNA, as far as it was read: TGTGCCTGGACCCCACGGACGGGGGAAGCCTATGGC. Its protein is CAWTPRTGEAYG. In full, the CDR3 is CAWTPRTGEAYGYTF.

This clone came up many times. The read ends 3 residues before the CDR3 terminus; that terminus is restored from the germline J gene. V gene TRBV5-5 combines with J gene TRBJ2-1; TRBD1 is a possible D gene (5 bases). V dropped 4 bases and J dropped 4 bases, with 15 bases sitting between them. The CDR3 sequence is 15 residues long. Germline lookup yields CDR1 SGHKS and CDR2 YYEKEE (reference sequence). Incomplete CDR3 DNA: TGTGCCAGCAGCCAGACGGACACTTGGTACAATGAG. Encoded protein: CASSQTDTWYNE. The whole CDR3 sequence reads CASSQTDTWYNEQFF.

This clone has ten or more counts. Read coverage stops 3 residues before the CDR3 terminus; the germline J gene supplies the remainder. This chain joins TRBV4-1 and TRBJ2-1; 10 positions match TRBD2. Unmatched junction bases numbered 2, after V lost 0 bases and J lost 3 bases. From germline, CDR1 is MGHRA and CDR2 YSYEKL. The CDR3 length is 16 residues. The CDR3 bases that were read are TGCGCCAGCAGCCAAGAGTGGACTAGCGGCTACAATGAG. Translating it yields CASSQEWTSGYNE. The whole CDR3 is CASSQEWTSGYNEQFF.

This clone was counted at least ten times. The DNA ends 3 residues before the CDR3 does, and the rest of the CDR3 is filled in from the germline J gene. The V call is TRBV5-4, the J call TRBJ2-2, with a tentative D call TRBD2 (6 bases). Germline V gene sequence: CDR1 SGHNT, CDR2 YYREEE (reference sequence). The CDR3 length is 15 residues. V lost 0 bases and J lost 4, with 10 bases in between. The CDR3 DNA, read in part, is TGTGCCAGCAGCTTGGTACTAGCAGGCACCGGGGAG. This gives the protein CASSLVLAGTGE. The whole CDR3 sequence reads CASSLVLAGTGELFF.

Points on this clone: The missing CDR3 end, 3 residues past where the read stops, is filled in from the germline J gene. The chain links TRBV6-2 or TRBV6-3 to TRBJ2-5, with 12 bases identical to TRBD2. V shed 4 bases and J 5 bases; nucleotides not matched to a gene: 8. The CDR3 runs to 16 residues. Germline V CDR1 and CDR2: MNHEY, SVGEGT. This chain's CDR3 is CASSSTTSGGRETQYF. CDR3 DNA, as far as it was read: TGTGCCAGCAGTTCCACTACTAGCGGGGGGCGGGAGACC.

This clone was observed at least ten times. The read gets to within 3 residues of the CDR3 end, and the germline J gene fills in the rest. The V gene is TRBV19, the J gene TRBJ2-6; D is uncertain. The CDR3 spans 15 residues. In germline, CDR1 is LNHDA, CDR2 SQIVND (reference sequence). Trimming stripped 6 bases from V and 0 bases from J, with 9 bases between. CDR3 loop: CASSPFPSGANVLTF. CDR3 bases read: TGTGCCAGTAGCCCTTTCCCCTCTGGGGCCAACGTC.

This clone was counted at least ten times. The read terminates 3 residues before the CDR3 end, so the remaining end is supplied by the germline J gene. V gene TRBV18 combines with J gene TRBJ2-4, with D tentatively TRBD1 (5 bases). Trimming pared 4 bases from V and 3 bases from J, leaving 19 bases between. The CDR3 consists of 17 residues. Germline values: CDR1 KGHSH, CDR2 LQKENI. CDR3 in amino acids: CASSQKQVISDKNIQYF. CDR3 DNA, as far as it was read: TGTGCCAGCTCACAAAAACAGGTTATATCGGACAAAAACATT. Supplemented by reference TRBV18 and TRBJ2-4, the full variable domain reads NAGVMQNPRHLVRRRGQEARLRCSPMKGHSHVYWYRQLPEEGLKFMVYLQKENIIDESGMPKERFSAEFPKEGPSILRIQQVVRGDSAAYFCASSQKQVISDKNIQYFGAGTRLSVL.

This clone was observed many times. The DNA ends 3 residues before the CDR3 does, and the rest of the CDR3 is filled in from the germline J gene. The gene calls are TRBV20-1 and TRBJ1-2; the match to TRBD1 covers 7 bases. The length of the CDR3 is 17 residues. The V gene's germline CDR1 is DFQATT and CDR2 SNEGSKA (reference sequence). V lost 1 base and J lost 1; bases outside the gene matches: 12. The CDR3 reads CSARVSGTAIFNYGYTF. Partial CDR3 DNA: TGCAGTGCTAGAGTTAGTGGGACAGCTATATTTAACTATGGC.

This clone was detected many times. The read ends 3 residues early relative to the CDR3; the germline J gene fills the gap. The chain joins TRBV19 to TRBJ1-6; 12 positions agree with TRBD1. The CDR3 length is 14 residues. Germline V gene sequence: CDR1 LNHDA, CDR2 SQIVND (reference sequence). Unmatched junction bases numbered 3, after V lost 5 bases and J lost 10 bases. The sequenced part of the CDR3 DNA is TGTGCCAGTAGTGGGGACAGGGGGCGGTCACCC. Protein: CASSGDRGRSP. The full CDR3 protein is CASSGDRGRSPLHF.

This clone was counted many times. The missing CDR3 end, 3 residues past where the read stops, is filled in from the germline J gene. The V gene is TRBV20-1, the J gene TRBJ2-5; 9 nucleotides align to TRBD1. Germline CDR1 reads DFQATT; CDR2 reads SNEGSKA (reference sequence). V lost 7 bases to trimming and J lost 4 bases; unmatched junction nucleotides: 1. This CDR3 is built from 11 residues. CDR3 protein: CSGQGGETQYF. CDR3 DNA, as far as it was read: TGCAGTGGACAGGGGGGAGAGACC.

This clone came up many times. The sequenced fragment ends 3 residues before the CDR3 boundary, so the rest is inferred from the germline J gene. The rearrangement links TRBV29-1 to TRBJ2-7; 12 nucleotides line up with TRBD2. The CDR3 loop spans 14 amino acids. CDR1 and CDR2 from the germline V gene are SQVTM and ANQGSEA. The V segment lost 3 bases and the J segment 3 bases; nucleotides outside the gene matches: 3. The covered CDR3 bases are TGCAGCGTTGAGAAACTAGCGGGAGGCTACGAG. Encoded protein: CSVEKLAGGYE. The complete CDR3 protein is CSVEKLAGGYEQYF.

The sample holds many counts of this clone. The CDR3 extends 3 residues past the end of the read, so its final part is completed from the germline J gene. V and J are TRBV5-4 and TRBJ1-2, with no clear D. The CDR3 is 13 amino acids. V lost 2 bases and J 5 bases, leaving 10 bases between the germline ends. CDR1 SGHNT and CDR2 YYREEE come from the germline V gene (reference sequence). The CDR3 DNA, read in part, is TGTGCCAGCAGCTTCCGAGACTCATATGGC. It codes for CASSFRDSYG. The CDR3 as a whole reads CASSFRDSYGYTF.

This clone was detected many times. The read comes to an end 3 residues before the CDR3 does, leaving the germline J gene to fill in the end. This chain joins TRBV28 and TRBJ1-5; D remains ambiguous. This CDR3 has 15 residues. Germline loops: CDR1 MDHEN, CDR2 SYDVKM. V was trimmed by 2 bases and J by 6 bases, leaving 14 bases between them. The CDR3 loop is CASSLRTPRGQPQHF. Partial CDR3 DNA: TGTGCCAGCAGTTTACGGACTCCCCGGGGTCAGCCC.

This clone was detected ten times or more. The CDR3 end lies 3 residues beyond the end of the read and is filled in from the germline J gene. The J gene is TRBJ1-5, the V gene TRBV12-3 or TRBV12-4; no firm D call. The V end lost 2 bases, the J end lost 0 bases, and 8 bases lay between the germline ends. The CDR3 covers 15 residues. Partial CDR3 DNA: TGTGCCAGCAGTTTAAGGTTCGATAGCAATCAGCCC. Its translation: CASSLRFDSNQP. The entire CDR3 sequence reads CASSLRFDSNQPQHF.

This clone was counted ten times or more. The missing CDR3 end, 3 residues past where the read stops, is filled in from the germline J gene. This sequence joins TRBV7-2 and TRBJ2-1, with 9 bases that match TRBD2. The CDR3 spans 17 residues. Germline CDR1 reads SGHTA; CDR2 reads FQGNSA. The ends lost 0 bases at V and 9 bases at J; junction bases unmatched: 12. The sequenced part of the CDR3 DNA is TGTGCCAGCAGCTTAGCCCCGCCGGGCGGGGGGGCCAGTGAG. Protein sequence: CASSLAPPGGGASE. The CDR3 reads in full as CASSLAPPGGGASEQFF.

The sample holds a few counts of this clone. From the germline J gene comes the end of the CDR3, since the read stops 3 residues before it. This rearrangement joins TRBV5-1 to TRBJ2-3, with TRBD2 matching 8 bases. This CDR3 region has 14 residues. V shed 6 bases, J shed 0 bases, and the junction held 3 bases outside the gene matches. Germline loops: CDR1 SGHRS, CDR2 YFSETQ. The DNA read from the CDR3 is TGCGCCAGCAAACTAGCGGTGAGCACAGATACG. Amino acid sequence: CASKLAVSTDT. The CDR3, in full, reads CASKLAVSTDTQYF.

This clone was seen at least ten times. The DNA ends 3 residues before the CDR3 does, and the rest of the CDR3 is filled in from the germline J gene. The chain is built from TRBV6-1 and TRBJ2-5; 10 bases align to TRBD2. This CDR3 comprises 15 residues. Germline trimming cut 2 bases from V and 4 bases from J; bases unmatched to any gene: 4. The V gene's germline CDR1 is MNHNS and CDR2 SASEGT. CDR3 amino acids: CASSEKAGGPETQYF. The covered CDR3 bases are TGTGCCAGCAGTGAAAAAGCGGGAGGGCCAGAGACC.

Many counts were recorded for this clone. The read terminates 3 residues ahead of where the CDR3 ends, so the germline J gene completes it. The V and J genes are TRBV7-9 and TRBJ2-7; D is undetermined. Germline V gene sequence: CDR1 SEHNR, CDR2 FQNEAQ (reference sequence). V lost 5 bases to trimming and J lost 4 bases, with 9 bases between them. The CDR3 extends over 12 amino acids. The covered CDR3 bases are TGTGCCAGCAGCCCAACGGGTTACGAG. Translating it yields CASSPTGYE. The CDR3 in full is CASSPTGYEQYF.

This clone was counted many times. The read falls 3 residues short of the CDR3 end, and the missing part is taken from the germline J gene. The chain has TRBV18 and TRBJ2-2; weak D call: TRBD2 (6 bases). With 5 bases removed from V and 4 bases from J, the gap between germline ends came to 17 bases. Germline CDR1 KGHSH, CDR2 LQKENI. This CDR3 has 16 residues. The CDR3 DNA, read in part, is TGTGCCAGCTCAATTCAAGGAGCGGGTTCCACCGGGGAG. This encodes CASSIQGAGSTGE. The full CDR3 protein is CASSIQGAGSTGELFF.

This clone was counted ten times or more. The read ends 3 residues before the CDR3 terminus; that terminus is restored from the germline J gene. The gene calls are TRBV5-1 and TRBJ1-2, with 7 bases lining up with TRBD1. Germline-derived CDR1 and CDR2 are SGHRS and YFSETQ. Trimming cost V 3 bases and J 0 bases; bases outside gene matches: 5. The CDR3 totals 15 residues. CDR3 in amino acids: CASSYGTATNYGYTF. The sequenced CDR3 bases are TGCGCCAGCAGCTACGGGACAGCGACTAACTATGGC.

This clone was detected many times. The read ends 3 residues early relative to the CDR3; the germline J gene fills the gap. The rearrangement uses TRBV28 and TRBJ1-1, with a tentative D call TRBD1 (6 bases). CDR3 size: 14 residues. V was trimmed by 3 bases and J by 1 base, leaving 9 bases between them. Germline CDR1 MDHEN, CDR2 SYDVKM. The DNA read from the CDR3 is TGTGCCAGCAGTTTCGCAGGGGCGAACACTGAA. Translated, it gives CASSFAGANTE. The entire CDR3 protein is CASSFAGANTEAFF.